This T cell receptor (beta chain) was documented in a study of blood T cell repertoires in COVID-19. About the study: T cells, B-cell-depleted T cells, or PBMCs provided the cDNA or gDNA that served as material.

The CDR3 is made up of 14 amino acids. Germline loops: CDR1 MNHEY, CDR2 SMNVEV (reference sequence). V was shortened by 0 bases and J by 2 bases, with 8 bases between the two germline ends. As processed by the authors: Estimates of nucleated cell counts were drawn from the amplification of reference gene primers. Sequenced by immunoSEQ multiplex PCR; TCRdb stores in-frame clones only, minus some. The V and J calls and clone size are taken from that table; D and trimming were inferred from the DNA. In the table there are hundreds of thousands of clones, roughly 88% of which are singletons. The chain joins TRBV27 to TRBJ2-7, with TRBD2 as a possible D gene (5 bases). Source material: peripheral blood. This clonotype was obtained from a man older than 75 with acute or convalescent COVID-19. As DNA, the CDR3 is TGTGCCAGCAGTTTATCGCGGGTAACCTACGAGCAGTACTTC. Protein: CASSLSRVTYEQYF.